This entry lists 27 T cell receptor beta chains sequenced from one sample in a study of OX40 agonist ivuxolimab in advanced cancers. Only in-frame clones appear in the TCRdb table, and some are missing; sequencing was by immunoSEQ multiplex PCR. Of tens of thousands of clones listed, around 82% are singletons. The material was CD4+ or CD8+ T cells sorted from blood, obtained in a trial of the OX40 agonist ivuxolimab. These receptors came from an adult with an advanced solid tumor such as melanoma, head and neck, liver or kidney cancer.

This rearrangement joins TRBV28 to TRBJ1-6, with 9 bases aligning to TRBD1. This CDR3 is built from 15 residues. Per germline, CDR1 MDHEN and CDR2 SYDVKM. Trimming cost V 3 bases and J 7 bases; bases outside gene matches: 4. The CDR3 bases are TGTGCCAGCAGTTTCACAGGGGGCGGGAATTCACCCCTCCACTTT. Residues: CASSFTGGGNSPLHF.

CDR3 sequence (DNA): TGTGCCAGCTCTGGCGGGGGGATTGAGGAGACCCAGTACTTC. Its protein is CASSGGGIEETQYF. The chain joins TRBV18 to TRBJ2-5; 8 bases agree with TRBD2. The CDR3 consists of 14 residues. V lost 6 bases to trimming and J lost 5 bases; unmatched junction nucleotides: 8. Germline CDR1 KGHSH, CDR2 LQKENI.

This clone was seen more than once but under ten times. The chain has TRBV14 and TRBJ1-4, with D perhaps matching TRBD1 (6 bases). The CDR3 runs to 14 residues. The V end lost 7 bases, the J end lost 8 bases, and 17 bases lay between the germline ends. Germline V CDR1 and CDR2: SGHDN, FVKESK. CDR3 DNA: TGTGCCAGCATACAGGGACGTTCTTTGGAAAAACTGTTTTTT. Translating it yields CASIQGRSLEKLFF.

The chain couples TRBV19 to TRBJ2-3, with TRBD2 identical over 7 bases. Looked up from germline, CDR1 is LNHDA and CDR2 is SQIVND (reference sequence). The CDR3 is made up of 14 amino acids. J gave up 8 bases and V 4 bases, and 9 bases lay outside the gene matches. For the CDR3, the DNA is TGTGCCAGTAGTACGAACCGACTAGCTAGTACGCAGTATTTT. Its translation: CASSTNRLASTQYF. Based on the CDR3 plus reference TRBV19 and TRBJ2-3, the full variable domain is DGGITQSPKYLFRKEGQNVTLSCEQNLNHDAMYWYRQDPGQGLRLIYYSQIVNDFQKGDIAEGYSVSREKKESFPLTVTSAQKNPTAFYLCASSTNRLASTQYFGPGTRLTVL.

This clone was observed a single time. This chain links TRBV6-6 with TRBJ1-1; D gene ambiguous. The CDR3 length is 13 residues. Trimming cost V 6 bases and J 1 base, with 9 bases left between them. Per germline, CDR1 MNHNY and CDR2 SVGAGI (reference sequence). The CDR3 coding sequence is TGTGCCAGCAGCAATACACGGAACACTGAAGCTTTCTTT. Encoded protein: CASSNTRNTEAFF.

The V call is TRBV5-4, the J call TRBJ2-1; 7 nucleotides line up with TRBD1. Per germline, CDR1 SGHNT and CDR2 YYREEE (reference sequence). The CDR3 runs 15 residues. With V trimmed by 4 bases and J by 4 bases, 8 bases remained unmatched. CDR3: CASSLGTERYNEQFF. DNA for the CDR3: TGTGCCAGCAGCCTAGGGACAGAAAGGTACAATGAGCAGTTCTTC.

This clone was seen more than once but under ten times. The V and J genes are TRBV29-1 and TRBJ1-1; TRBD1 might be the D (6 bases). The CDR3 consists of 14 residues. V shed 7 bases and J shed 0 bases, with 15 bases lying between them. The germline CDR1 and CDR2 sequences are SQVTM and ANQGSEA. The CDR3 DNA reads as TGCAGCGCCCGGACAGAACTTATGAACACTGAAGCTTTCTTT. It codes for CSARTELMNTEAFF. Looking up the rest from reference TRBV29-1 and TRBJ1-1 gives the full variable domain: SAVISQKPSRDICQRGTSLTIQCQVDSQVTMMFWYRQQPGQSLTLIATANQGSEATYESGFVIDKFPISRPNLTFSTLTVSNMSPEDSSIYLCSARTELMNTEAFFGQGTRLTVV.

The J gene is TRBJ2-3, the V gene TRBV6-6, with 7 bases matching TRBD1. With 2 bases clipped from V and 4 bases from J, the junction kept 6 bases outside the gene matches. The CDR3 extends over 15 amino acids. CDR1 is MNHNY and CDR2 is SVGAGI in the germline V gene (reference sequence). The CDR3 protein is CASSYTQGDADTQYF. The CDR3 nucleotides read TGTGCCAGCAGTTACACTCAGGGGGATGCAGATACGCAGTATTTT.

V gene TRBV11-2 combines with J gene TRBJ2-3; no reliable D call. Trimming took 5 bases from V and 0 from J, leaving 12 bases between them. The germline V gene encodes CDR1 SGHAT and CDR2 FQNNGV. The CDR3 has 15 amino acids. The CDR3 DNA follows: TGTGCCAGCAGCCCCCTCGTGGGGAGCACAGATACGCAGTATTTT. This gives the protein CASSPLVGSTDTQYF. Filled out from reference TRBV11-2 and TRBJ2-3, the complete variable domain reads EAGVAQSPRYKIIEKRQSVAFWCNPISGHATLYWYQQILGQGPKLLIQFQNNGVVDDSQLPKDRFSAERLKGVDSTLKIQPAKLEDSAVYLCASSPLVGSTDTQYFGPGTRLTVL.

This chain links TRBV6-5 with TRBJ1-3; 7 bases fit TRBD1. The V and J ends lost 6 bases and 0 bases, in that order; junction bases with no gene match: 5. Germline CDR1 reads MNHEY; CDR2 reads SVGAGI. CDR3 length: 15 amino acids. The CDR3 sequence is CASSPDRASGNTIYF. The CDR3 nucleotides are TGTGCCAGCAGCCCCGACAGGGCCTCTGGAAACACCATATATTTT.

The chain carries TRBV11-2 and TRBJ1-2; D not certain. This CDR3 contains 14 residues. Looked up from germline, CDR1 is SGHAT and CDR2 is FQNNGV. Deletions cut 5 bases from V and 2 bases from J, with 12 bases between. CDR3 bases: TGTGCCAGCAGCCAGCAGCTCCAAAACTATGGCTACACCTTC. Translating gives CASSQQLQNYGYTF.

The V and J genes are TRBV19 and TRBJ1-2, with D possibly TRBD1 on 5 matching bases. V gave up 4 bases and J gave up 1 base, with 19 bases separating them. Germline CDR1 LNHDA, CDR2 SQIVND (reference sequence). CDR3 length: 17 residues. The CDR3, as DNA: TGTGCCAGTAGTACGGGGCGAGGGGACGGAGATAACTATGGCTACACCTTC. Encoded protein: CASSTGRGDGDNYGYTF.

This clone has more than one count but fewer than ten. The rearrangement uses TRBV9 and TRBJ2-5, with TRBD2 matching 11 bases. Germline CDR1 is SGDLS and CDR2 is YYNGEE. The CDR3 consists of 14 residues. V shed 4 bases and J 3 bases; nucleotides not matched to a gene: 2. CDR3 in amino acids: CASSSLAGEETQYF. CDR3 nucleotides: TGTGCCAGCAGCTCACTAGCGGGGGAAGAGACCCAGTACTTC.

The V gene is TRBV9, the J gene TRBJ1-1; D is perhaps TRBD1 (6 bases). V lost 6 bases, J lost 4 bases, and 16 bases lay in between. Germline-derived CDR1 and CDR2 are SGDLS and YYNGEE. The CDR3 is 14 residues long. The DNA of the CDR3 is TGTGCCAGCACCAAAACCACAGGGACCACTGAAGCTTTCTTT. Translation: CASTKTTGTTEAFF.

V is TRBV7-2 and J is TRBJ2-5; a weak D match, TRBD2 (7 bases). V shed 1 base and J shed 4 bases, with 10 bases lying between them. There are 14 residues in the CDR3. The germline V gene encodes CDR1 SGHTA and CDR2 FQGNSA. CDR3 DNA: TGTGCCAGCAGCTTAGGTGCGGGGGCAGAGACCCAGTACTTC. The encoded protein is CASSLGAGAETQYF.

The chain links TRBV5-4 to TRBJ1-2; possible D gene TRBD1, 6 bases. The V gene's germline CDR1 is SGHNT and CDR2 YYREEE (reference sequence). The CDR3 is 13 amino acids. Trimming stripped 2 bases from V and 6 bases from J, with 11 bases between. As DNA, the CDR3 is TGTGCCAGCAGCTTTATGGGGGGGCATGGCTACACCTTC. Translating gives CASSFMGGHGYTF.

The count of this clone is one. A read error may account for a junction end that differs from germline. V and J are TRBV7-9 and TRBJ2-3, with D perhaps TRBD2 (6 bases). Germline CDR1 and CDR2: SEHNR and FQNEAQ (reference sequence). CDR3 size: 15 residues. The DNA for the CDR3 is TGTGCCAGCAGCTACCCCTACGCGGGGACGGATACGCAGTCTTTT. It specifies CASSYPYAGTDTQSF.

The gene calls are TRBV6-5 and TRBJ1-2; D might be TRBD1 (5 bases). CDR1 is MNHEY and CDR2 is SVGAGI in the germline V gene. V dropped 0 bases and J dropped 8 bases, with 13 bases sitting between them. CDR3 length: 14 amino acids. The CDR3: CASSYSQGVGGYTF. Here the CDR3 DNA reads TGTGCCAGCAGTTACTCACAAGGGGTAGGCGGCTACACCTTC.

The chain combines TRBV5-6 with TRBJ2-1; 11 bases are shared with TRBD1. The junction had 8 bases not matched to a gene; V was cut back by 4 bases and J by 8 bases. CDR1 and CDR2 from the germline V gene are SGHDT and YYEEEE. This CDR3 is 15 amino acids long. CDR3 sequence reads: CASSAGTGGIYEQFF. The DNA of the CDR3 is TGTGCCAGCAGCGCCGGGACAGGGGGTATCTATGAGCAGTTCTTC. Full variable domain (rest looked up from reference TRBV5-6 and TRBJ2-1): DAGVTQSPTHLIKTRGQQVTLRCSPKSGHDTVSWYQQALGQGPQFIFQYYEEEERQRGNFPDRFSGHQFPNYSSELNVNALLLGDSALYLCASSAGTGGIYEQFFGPGTRLTVL.

The chain links TRBV4-3 to TRBJ2-2; D is undetermined. Trimming cost V 0 bases and J 1 base, with 15 bases left between them. Germline lookup yields CDR1 LGHNA and CDR2 YSLEER. The CDR3 runs to 18 residues. Here the CDR3 reads CASSQELSLGLNTGELFF. CDR3 coding DNA: TGCGCCAGCAGCCAAGAGCTGAGCTTGGGATTGAACACCGGGGAGCTGTTTTTT.

This chain connects TRBV7-3 to TRBJ1-3; the D is unclear. Germline V gene data show CDR1 as SGHTA and CDR2 as FQGTGA. Trimming left V 3 bases short and J 2 bases short, with 8 bases between. CDR3 size: 14 residues. The CDR3: CASSFGQPGNTIYF. For the CDR3, the DNA is TGTGCCAGCAGCTTCGGGCAACCTGGAAACACCATATATTTT.

The rearrangement joins TRBV9 to TRBJ2-3; D may be TRBD2 (6 bases). V shed 3 bases and J shed 0 bases, with 8 bases lying between them. The CDR3 has 14 residues. Per the germline V gene, CDR1 is SGDLS and CDR2 is YYNGEE. In nucleotides, the CDR3 is TGTGCCAGCAGCGGGAGGGCTAGCACAGATACGCAGTATTTT. This translates into CASSGRASTDTQYF.

The V call is TRBV7-2, the J call TRBJ1-2; D possibly corresponds to TRBD1 (6 bases). The V gene's germline CDR1 is SGHTA and CDR2 FQGNSA. V lost 5 bases and J 14 bases, leaving 24 bases between the germline ends. This CDR3 spans 14 amino acids. The CDR3 here is CASSATPGQGAETF. The DNA of the CDR3 is TGTGCCAGCAGCGCGACGCCGGGACAAGGGGCGGAAACCTTC.

This clone was observed a few times. This rearrangement joins TRBV11-2 to TRBJ1-2, with D hard to call. V was shortened by 0 bases and J by 4 bases, with 9 bases between the two germline ends. The CDR3 loop spans 14 amino acids. The germline V gene encodes CDR1 SGHAT and CDR2 FQNNGV. For the CDR3, the DNA is TGTGCCAGCAGCTTAGATCGAGGGCTCTATGGCTACACCTTC. Its protein is CASSLDRGLYGYTF.

The chain is built from TRBV30 and TRBJ1-1, with D possibly matching TRBD1 (5 bases). The CDR3 has 15 amino acids. Germline V gene sequence: CDR1 GTSNPN, CDR2 SVGIG (reference sequence). V was shortened by 4 bases and J by 5 bases, with 20 bases between the two germline ends. CDR3 region: CAWTGMGPGGTEAFF. CDR3 DNA sequence: TGTGCCTGGACTGGGATGGGCCCCGGGGGGACTGAAGCTTTCTTT.

The chain employs TRBV7-2 and TRBJ2-4; no clear D. The CDR3 runs to 12 residues. CDR1 and CDR2 from the germline V gene are SGHTA and FQGNSA. Trimming took 4 bases from V and 10 from J, leaving 11 bases between them. Here the CDR3 reads CASSWTLGIQYF. CDR3 sequence (DNA): TGTGCCAGCAGCTGGACCCTGGGGATTCAGTACTTC.

This clone was picked up a small number of times. This sequence joins TRBV5-1 and TRBJ1-2; D not certain. The ends were cut back, 4 bases at V and 4 bases at J, with 14 bases in the middle. In germline, CDR1 is SGHRS, CDR2 YFSETQ. The CDR3 contains 14 residues. In nucleotides, the CDR3 is TGCGCCAGCAGCCTCGACGGAGGGTCCTATGGCTACACCTTC. Residues: CASSLDGGSYGYTF.